These T cell receptor beta chains were read from a single sample in a study of CD8 T cell repertoires and HIV-1 epitope variants. Some clones are missing from TCRdb's copy, which holds only in-frame ones; the method was immunoSEQ multiplex PCR. This table has several thousand clones, approximately 65% appearing once. For these receptors, no antigen is known. The sequenced material came from cultured CD8+ T cells derived from PBMCs. These receptors all come from a male donor with HIV. CDR3s include the opening cysteine and the closing phenylalanine or tryptophan. A D gene is named only where the DNA matches it firmly. Size is stated for part of the rows, as once, few or many counts, or as a class when the clone is expanded.

d_call j_call v_call clone_size cdr3_length cdr3_aa cdr3_nt
TRBD1 TRBJ2-6 TRBV6-5 medium-sized 16 CASSYTGGSGANVLTF TGTGCCAGCAGTTACACAGGGGGCTCTGGGGCCAACGTCCTGACTTTC
NA TRBJ1-5 TRBV27 NA 14 CASSLGGEGQPQHF TGTGCCAGCAGTTTGGGGGGCGAGGGGCAGCCCCAGCATTTT
TRBD2 TRBJ2-4 TRBV10-3 once 17 CAISTGLEGLAKNIQYF TGTGCCATCAGTACGGGACTAGAGGGGCTAGCCAAAAACATTCAGTACTTC
NA TRBJ2-1 TRBV2 few 12 CASSWAGDEQFF TGTGCCAGCAGCTGGGCAGGGGATGAGCAGTTCTTC
NA TRBJ1-1 TRBV9 NA 15 CASSAGEILNTEAFF TGTGCCAGCAGCGCCGGGGAGATTTTGAACACTGAAGCTTTCTTT
NA TRBJ2-7 TRBV5-4 once 14 CASSLEPDSYEQYF TGTGCCAGCAGCTTGGAGCCGGACTCCTACGAGCAGTACTTC
NA TRBJ2-7 TRBV7-9 few 15 CASSAFAGTPMSQYF TGTGCCAGCAGCGCCTTTGCGGGGACGCCCATGTCGCAGTACTTC
NA TRBJ2-2 TRBV9 NA 13 CASSVVGAGELFF TGTGCCAGCAGCGTAGTTGGGGCCGGGGAGCTGTTTTTT
TRBD2 TRBJ2-1 TRBV9 NA 15 CASSAVAGAYNEQFF TGTGCCAGCAGCGCCGTAGCGGGAGCTTACAATGAGCAGTTCTTC
TRBD1 TRBJ2-1 TRBV11-3 NA 15 CASSGYGTGNNEQFF TGTGCCAGCAGCGGCTACGGGACAGGAAACAATGAGCAGTTCTTC
NA TRBJ2-3 TRBV5-4 NA 14 CASSFGGGADTQYF TGTGCCAGCAGCTTCGGAGGGGGCGCAGATACGCAGTATTTT
NA TRBJ1-5 TRBV4-3 NA 14 CASSQEVGLQPQHF TGCGCCAGCAGCCAAGAGGTAGGTCTGCAGCCCCAGCATTTT
TRBD1 TRBJ2-2 TRBV5-1 NA 16 CASRNPGQGSTGELFF TGCGCCAGCAGAAATCCGGGACAGGGATCTACCGGGGAGCTGTTTTTT
TRBD1 TRBJ1-1 TRBV7-9 few 15 CASSRPDRVKTEAFF TGTGCCAGCAGTCGTCCCGACAGGGTAAAAACTGAAGCTTTCTTT
TRBD1 TRBJ2-5 TRBV28 medium-sized 15 CASSSPDRAQETQYF TGTGCCAGCAGTTCCCCGGACAGGGCCCAAGAGACCCAGTACTTC
NA TRBJ1-1 TRBV7-9 NA 15 CASSLNGGSNTEAFF TGTGCCAGCAGCTTAAATGGGGGTTCCAACACTGAAGCTTTCTTT
NA TRBJ1-6 TRBV4-1 NA 15 CASSLSWGNNSPLHF TGCGCCAGCAGCCTTTCATGGGGCAATAATTCACCCCTCCACTTT
TRBD2 TRBJ2-3 TRBV5-8 few 16 CASSPTSGVATDTQYF TGTGCCAGCAGCCCTACTAGCGGGGTCGCCACAGATACGCAGTATTTT
TRBD2 TRBJ2-1 TRBV27 NA 15 CASSPLAVSYNEQFF TGTGCCAGCAGTCCACTAGCGGTTTCCTACAATGAGCAGTTCTTC
TRBD1 TRBJ2-7 TRBV5-1 NA 14 CASRVRDSSYEQYF TGCGCCAGCAGGGTCCGGGACAGCTCCTACGAGCAGTACTTC
NA TRBJ2-2 TRBV7-2 NA 14 CASSYTSLNGELFF TGTGCCAGCAGCTACACATCCCTGAACGGGGAGCTGTTTTTT
NA TRBJ2-5 TRBV7-9 NA 15 CASSAFAGTPMSQYF TGTGCCAGCAGCGCCTTTGCGGGGACGCCCATGTCGCAGTACTTC
TRBD1 TRBJ2-2 TRBV2 NA 14 CASGRQGVAGELFF TGTGCCAGCGGGAGACAGGGGGTAGCCGGGGAGCTGTTTTTT
NA TRBJ2-5 TRBV5-8 NA 13 CASSFGTLGTQYF TGTGCCAGCAGCTTCGGGACCTTGGGGACCCAGTACTTC
NA TRBJ1-1 TRBV6-5 NA 14 CAPRSVSLGTEAFF TGTGCCCCCAGATCTGTGTCTTTGGGCACTGAAGCTTTCTTT
TRBD1 TRBJ2-5 TRBV7-9 NA 15 CASSIGTGKQETQYF TGTGCCAGCAGCATCGGGACAGGGAAACAAGAGACCCAGTACTTC
TRBD2 TRBJ2-5 TRBV13 NA 13 CASSLPGGETQYF TGTGCCAGCAGCTTACCGGGGGGGGAGACCCAGTACTTC
NA TRBJ1-2 TRBV6-1 NA 16 CASSEVDIASNYGYTF TGTGCCAGCAGTGAAGTGGACATAGCTTCTAACTATGGCTACACCTTC
TRBD2 TRBJ2-1 TRBV6-5 few 16 CASSYSPSGSRNEQFF TGTGCCAGCAGTTACTCACCTAGCGGGAGTAGGAATGAGCAGTTCTTC
NA TRBJ2-3 TRBV11-3 medium-sized 15 CASSRREGVGDTQYF TGTGCCAGCAGCCGAAGAGAGGGAGTGGGAGATACGCAGTATTTT
TRBD2 TRBJ2-7 TRBV5-1 NA 13 CASSLAGGNEQYF TGCGCCAGCAGCTTAGCGGGAGGGAACGAGCAGTACTTC
NA TRBJ1-5 TRBV2 NA 13 CASSVGQSEPQHF TGTGCCAGCAGTGTTGGGCAGTCCGAGCCCCAGCATTTT
TRBD1 TRBJ2-5 TRBV7-2 NA 14 CASSFPGGQETQYF TGTGCCAGCAGCTTCCCAGGGGGACAAGAGACCCAGTACTTC
NA TRBJ2-1 TRBV27 NA 14 CASSLGGPNNEQFF TGTGCCAGCAGTTTAGGAGGTCCGAACAATGAGCAGTTCTTC
NA TRBJ1-5 TRBV13 NA 15 CASSLNGDSNQPQHF TGTGCCAGCAGCTTAAATGGGGATAGCAATCAGCCCCAGCATTTT
NA TRBJ2-7 TRBV10-2 NA 13 CASTRFVGNEQYF TGCGCCAGCACGAGGTTCGTAGGTAACGAGCAGTACTTC
TRBD1 TRBJ2-4 TRBV19 few 15 CASSISDRALGIQYF TGTGCCAGTAGTATAAGCGACAGGGCGTTGGGCATTCAGTACTTC
TRBD1 TRBJ2-5 TRBV11-3 medium-sized 14 CASSLDRSQETQYF TGTGCCAGCAGCTTGGACAGGTCCCAAGAGACCCAGTACTTC
NA TRBJ1-5 TRBV5-5 medium-sized 12 CASSDHNQPQHF TGTGCCAGCAGCGATCACAATCAGCCCCAGCATTTT
NA TRBJ1-3 TRBV6-5 few 14 CASSYLGFGNTIYF TGTGCCAGCAGTTACTTGGGGTTTGGAAACACCATATATTTT
NA TRBJ1-2 TRBV7-9 NA 13 CASSHHRGYGYTF TGTGCCAGCAGCCATCACCGGGGTTATGGCTACACCTTC
NA TRBJ1-2 TRBV14 NA 16 CASSQARPPFFYGYTF TGTGCCAGCAGCCAAGCAAGGCCTCCTTTCTTCTATGGCTACACCTTC
TRBD2 TRBJ2-3 TRBV7-2 NA 17 CASSVSGLAGGADTQYF TGTGCCAGCAGCGTATCGGGACTAGCGGGGGGCGCAGATACGCAGTATTTT
NA TRBJ1-1 TRBV30 NA 10 CAGRTVEAFF TGTGCCGGGCGGACAGTTGAAGCTTTCTTT
NA TRBJ2-7 TRBV7-7 NA 12 CASSPSDYEQYF TGTGCCAGCAGCCCCTCCGATTACGAGCAGTACTTC
TRBD1 TRBJ2-6 TRBV28 NA 14 CASRTGHGANVLTF TGTGCCAGCAGGACAGGGCACGGGGCCAACGTCCTGACTTTC
TRBD1 TRBJ2-5 TRBV5-4 NA 16 CASSSGQGGLRETQYF TGTGCCAGCAGCTCCGGACAGGGGGGACTCCGGGAGACCCAGTACTTC
NA TRBJ1-6 TRBV6-5 NA 15 CASSYLAQGNSPLHF TGTGCCAGCAGTTACCTTGCTCAGGGGAATTCACCCCTCCACTTT
TRBD1 TRBJ2-3 TRBV7-9 NA 13 CALQGDHTDTQYF TGTGCCCTACAGGGGGATCACACAGATACGCAGTATTTT
NA TRBJ2-7 TRBV19 NA 14 CASSPGRDNYEQYF TGTGCCAGTAGTCCAGGACGGGATAACTACGAGCAGTACTTC
NA TRBJ1-1 TRBV9 NA 16 CASSVFDVTGNTEAFF TGTGCCAGCAGCGTTTTCGATGTGACAGGGAACACTGAAGCTTTCTTT
TRBD1 TRBJ2-3 TRBV9 NA 18 CASSVSAGTGTERDTQYF TGTGCCAGCAGCGTTTCAGCCGGGACAGGGACCGAAAGAGATACGCAGTATTTT
NA TRBJ1-2 TRBV6-5 once 16 CASSYSQQGRSGGYTF TGTGCCAGCAGTTACAGCCAGCAGGGCAGGTCGGGGGGCTACACCTTC
NA TRBJ1-1 TRBV28 NA 13 CASSLSRGTEAFF TGTGCCAGCAGTTTGAGCAGGGGAACTGAAGCTTTCTTT
NA TRBJ2-3 TRBV11-1 NA 16 CASSLVPSLTGDTQYF TGTGCCAGCAGCTTAGTCCCTAGCCTAACTGGGGATACGCAGTATTTT
NA TRBJ2-7 TRBV27 NA 15 CASSLRAARAYEQYF TGTGCCAGCAGTTTAAGGGCCGCACGGGCCTACGAGCAGTACTTC
NA TRBJ1-1 TRBV27 NA 17 CASSVITPSGLDTEAFF TGTGCCAGCAGTGTTATAACCCCCTCGGGATTGGACACTGAAGCTTTCTTT